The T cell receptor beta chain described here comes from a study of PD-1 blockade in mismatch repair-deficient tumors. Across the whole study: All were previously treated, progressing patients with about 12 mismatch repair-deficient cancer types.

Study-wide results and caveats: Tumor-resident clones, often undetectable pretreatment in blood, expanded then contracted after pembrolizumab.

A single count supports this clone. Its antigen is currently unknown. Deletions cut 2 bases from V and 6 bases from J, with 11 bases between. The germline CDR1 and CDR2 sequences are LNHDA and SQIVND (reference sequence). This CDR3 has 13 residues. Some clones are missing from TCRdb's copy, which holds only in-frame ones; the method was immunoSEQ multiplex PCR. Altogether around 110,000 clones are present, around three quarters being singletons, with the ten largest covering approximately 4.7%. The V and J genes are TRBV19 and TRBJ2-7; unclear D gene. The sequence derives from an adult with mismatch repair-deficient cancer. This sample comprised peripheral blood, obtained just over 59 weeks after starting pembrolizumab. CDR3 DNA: TGTGCCAGTAGTATATCCCGAGTCCGCGAGCAGTACTTC. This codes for CASSISRVREQYF.